These 21 T cell receptor beta chains originate from one sample sequenced in a study of graft-versus-host responses after intestinal transplantation (dated by TCRdb to about 2021). These receptors' targets are unknown. Receptor libraries were prepared by the immunoSEQ multiplex PCR assay. As stored in TCRdb, this immuneACCESS dataset retains in-frame rearrangements with V and J assigned. A fraction of the clones does not appear; measured against another copy, unresolved V genes explain less than half of the discrepancy, and the remainder lacks a known reason. Recorded for this sample are tens of thousands of clones; 70% to 85% of them occurred a single time. Approximately 20% of the sample is held by the ten biggest clonotypes. The time point tag for this specimen amounts to: cells obtained before transplantation from donor or recipient. Specimen: unstimulated CD8+ T cells sorted from spleen or lymph node cells, collected before intestinal transplant. The receptors derive from a human donor who received an intestinal transplant.

The chain uses TRBV4-1 and TRBJ1-4, with 8 bases aligning to TRBD1. The junction had 7 bases not matched to a gene; V was cut back by 6 bases and J by 4 bases. The CDR3 consists of 15 residues. CDR1 and CDR2 (germline): MGHRA, YSYEKL. This chain's CDR3 is CASRYRQGSNEKLFF. Here the CDR3 DNA reads TGCGCCAGCAGGTATAGACAGGGGAGTAATGAAAAACTGTTTTTT.

This clone showed up just once. This rearrangement joins TRBV19 to TRBJ2-3, with D possibly being TRBD2 (6 bases). The CDR3 spans 13 residues. Trimming removed 5 bases at V and 4 bases at J, with 10 bases between. Germline values: CDR1 LNHDA, CDR2 SQIVND (reference sequence). CDR3 sequence (DNA): TGTGCCAGTAGTGAGACTAGGCCAGATACGCAGTATTTT. Its translation is CASSETRPDTQYF.

In its sample, this clone was seen once. This chain joins TRBV7-9 and TRBJ2-2; no reliable D call. The germline CDR1 and CDR2 sequences are SEHNR and FQNEAQ (reference sequence). Trimming took off 3 bases at V and 5 bases at J, with 4 bases between the two ends. This CDR3 has 12 amino acids. In DNA form, the CDR3 reads TGTGCCAGCAGCTTTAATACCGGGGAGCTGTTTTTT. Protein: CASSFNTGELFF.

This clone has only one observation. The V call is TRBV6-4, the J call TRBJ2-2, with TRBD1 identical over 8 bases. Germline V gene sequence: CDR1 MRHNA, CDR2 SNTAGT. The CDR3 runs 14 residues. The J segment lost 4 bases and the V segment lost 5 bases, leaving 3 bases of the junction unmatched. In nucleotides, the CDR3 is TGTGCCAGCAGTTCCGGGACAGGCACCGGGGAGCTGTTTTTT. This encodes CASSSGTGTGELFF.

This clone was recorded a few times. The genes are TRBV29-1 and TRBJ2-7, with TRBD2 matching 13 bases. The J segment lost 2 bases and the V segment lost 3 bases, leaving 4 bases of the junction unmatched. There are 15 residues in the CDR3. Germline V gives CDR1 SQVTM, CDR2 ANQGSEA. In DNA form, the CDR3 reads TGCAGCGTTGAGATACTAGCGGGAGGGCCCTACGAGCAGTACTTC. Amino acids: CSVEILAGGPYEQYF.

The rearrangement uses TRBV15 and TRBJ2-7, with D possibly being TRBD2 (6 bases). The CDR3 is made up of 15 amino acids. Germline assignment: CDR1 LNHNV and CDR2 YYDKDF (reference sequence). Trimming cost V 0 bases and J 7 bases, with 16 bases left between them. The CDR3 is CATSRDQGPGGEQYF. DNA of the CDR3: TGTGCCACCAGCAGAGATCAAGGCCCTGGGGGGGAGCAGTACTTC.

This sequence joins TRBV9 and TRBJ2-3; TRBD2 matches at 8 bases. The CDR3 runs to 15 residues. Losses at the gene ends were 0 bases for V and 6 bases for J; bases not matched to a gene: 6. Germline V gene data show CDR1 as SGDLS and CDR2 as YYNGEE. The CDR3 sequence is CASSVVGLAGDTQYF. CDR3 DNA: TGTGCCAGCAGCGTAGTAGGACTAGCTGGCGATACGCAGTATTTT.

The V gene is TRBV5-1, the J gene TRBJ2-1; a possible D gene is TRBD1 (5 bases). CDR1 and CDR2 from the germline V gene are SGHRS and YFSETQ. The CDR3 has 15 amino acids. V was shortened by 0 bases and J by 8 bases, with 15 bases between the two germline ends. CDR3 DNA sequence: TGCGCCAGCAGCTTGGTCTCAGGGAAGGTCGATGAGCAGTTCTTC. Encoded protein: CASSLVSGKVDEQFF.

This chain uses TRBV2 with TRBJ2-7, with 8 bases identical to TRBD2. This CDR3 contains 16 residues. Germline V gene sequence: CDR1 SNHLY, CDR2 FYNNEI. V lost 5 bases to trimming and J lost 3 bases; unmatched junction nucleotides: 12. CDR3 in DNA: TGTGCCAGCAGTCAAGGGCGGCAGCGGGGGAGCTACGAGCAGTACTTC. Translating it yields CASSQGRQRGSYEQYF.

Only a few counts were recorded for this clone. The chain links TRBV7-8 to TRBJ2-7, with 10 bases lining up with TRBD1. Trimming took 5 bases from V and 5 from J; bases not matched to a gene: 9. The V gene's germline CDR1 is SGHVS and CDR2 FQNEAQ. The CDR3 covers 15 residues. CDR3 coding DNA: TGTGCCAGCAGCCGATGGGGACAGGGGCGCGACGAGCAGTACTTC. Translation gives CASSRWGQGRDEQYF.

The rearrangement links TRBV4-1 to TRBJ2-3; no clear D. The CDR3 has 14 amino acids. Germline V gene data show CDR1 as MGHRA and CDR2 as YSYEKL. Deletions cut 1 base from V and 6 bases from J, with 11 bases between. The CDR3 loop is CASSQVQSMDTQYF. Written as DNA, the CDR3 is TGCGCCAGCAGCCAAGTACAGTCGATGGATACGCAGTATTTT.

The chain carries TRBV27 and TRBJ1-4; 7 bases align to TRBD1. The germline V gene has CDR1 MNHEY and CDR2 SMNVEV (reference sequence). This CDR3 contains 14 residues. Germline trimming cut 7 bases from V and 5 bases from J; bases unmatched to any gene: 7. CDR3: CASTKQGTNEKLFF. The CDR3 DNA follows: TGTGCCAGCACCAAACAGGGGACAAATGAAAAACTGTTTTTT.

This chain uses TRBV5-1 with TRBJ2-7, with 9 bases aligning to TRBD1. CDR1 is SGHRS and CDR2 is YFSETQ in the germline V gene. Losses at the gene ends were 0 bases for V and 3 bases for J; bases not matched to a gene: 7. There are 16 residues in the CDR3. The CDR3 spells CASSLDPRQGDYEQYF. The DNA for the CDR3 is TGCGCCAGCAGCTTGGATCCGAGACAGGGGGACTACGAGCAGTACTTC.

The chain combines TRBV4-1 with TRBJ2-1; D unclear. V was clipped by 3 bases and J by 0 bases, with 6 bases between them. The CDR3 sequence is 14 residues long. In germline, CDR1 is MGHRA, CDR2 YSYEKL. CDR3 sequence (DNA): TGCGCCAGCAGCCATCGGAGCTCCTACAATGAGCAGTTCTTC. As protein: CASSHRSSYNEQFF.

CDR3 protein: CASRARDRDLEQYF. CDR3 in DNA: TGTGCCAGCAGAGCGCGGGACAGGGATCTCGAGCAGTACTTC. The chain links TRBV2 to TRBJ2-7; 9 bases map to TRBD1. The CDR3 consists of 14 residues. Germline CDR1 reads SNHLY; CDR2 reads FYNNEI. The V segment lost 6 bases and the J segment 6 bases; nucleotides outside the gene matches: 9.

The chain combines TRBV5-6 with TRBJ1-1, with 7 bases fitting TRBD1. J was trimmed by 0 bases and V by 4 bases; bases with no gene match: 6. Germline V gene lookup returns CDR1 SGHDT and CDR2 YYEEEE. CDR3 length: 15 amino acids. The CDR3 bases are TGTGCCAGCAGCCGAGGGACAGCTATGAACACTGAAGCTTTCTTT. Its protein product is CASSRGTAMNTEAFF.

The chain is built from TRBV4-1 and TRBJ2-3, with a possible D match to TRBD1 (5 bases). Germline V gene data show CDR1 as MGHRA and CDR2 as YSYEKL. The CDR3 covers 19 residues. The V gene lost 0 bases and the J gene lost 2 bases, with 21 bases spanning the gap. The CDR3 nucleotides read TGCGCCAGCAGCCAAGATTCAGAGGAAGTTTTAGGGGACACAGATACGCAGTATTTT. Translation gives CASSQDSEEVLGDTDTQYF.

The rearrangement joins TRBV7-6 to TRBJ2-1; 7 bases are a match to TRBD1. Looked up from germline, CDR1 is SGHVS and CDR2 is FNYEAQ. The CDR3 runs to 16 residues. V shed 5 bases and J 1 base; nucleotides not matched to a gene: 8. Here the CDR3 DNA reads TGTGCCAGCAGCGGGCGACAGGGCCAGTCCTACAATGAGCAGTTCTTC. As protein: CASSGRQGQSYNEQFF.

The gene calls are TRBV19 and TRBJ2-3; 8 bases are a match to TRBD2. The CDR3 is 15 amino acids. Losses at the gene ends were 7 bases for V and 5 bases for J; bases not matched to a gene: 11. Germline-derived CDR1 and CDR2 are LNHDA and SQIVND (reference sequence). In DNA, the CDR3 is TGTGCCAGTAAAATAGGGGGTCTAGCGGGAGATACGCAGTATTTT. Translation gives CASKIGGLAGDTQYF.

The genes are TRBV6-5 and TRBJ2-7; 11 nucleotides match TRBD1. Germline CDR1 is MNHEY and CDR2 is SVGAGI. The length of the CDR3 is 15 residues. V lost 8 bases, J lost 1 base, and 7 bases stayed unmatched. As DNA, the CDR3 is TGTGCCAGCGCCCCGGGACAGGGGGTTTCCTACGAGCAGTACTTC. Residues: CASAPGQGVSYEQYF.

This clone turned up a few times. V and J are TRBV28 and TRBJ2-5, with 7 bases aligning to TRBD1. CDR1 is MDHEN and CDR2 is SYDVKM in the germline V gene. V trimming: 5 bases; J trimming: 4 bases; junction bases outside the gene matches: 7. CDR3 length: 14 residues. In nucleotides, the CDR3 is TGTGCCAGCAGTCCCCTGACAGGGACAGAGACCCAGTACTTC. It encodes CASSPLTGTETQYF.